The T cell receptor (beta chain) under discussion was sequenced for a study of blood T cell repertoires in COVID-19. The overall study: Collection of acute and convalescent COVID-19 samples took place in the United States, Italy and Spain. The analysed material was cDNA or gDNA that came from T cells, B-cell-depleted T cells, or PBMCs.

In the source study's methods: Amplified reference gene primers provided the basis for estimating nucleated cell counts. Measured with immunoSEQ multiplex PCR; TCRdb has only the in-frame clones, and not every one. D and trimming were read from the DNA, whereas the V and J calls and clone size are those reported in that table. The sample has around 300,000 clones, roughly 88% seen once. Trimming left V 8 bases short and J 3 bases short, with 10 bases between. The CDR3 is made up of 13 amino acids. This clone was recorded only once. Sequences were obtained from peripheral blood. This sequence originates from a woman aged 30 to 39 with active or convalescent COVID-19. The J gene is TRBJ2-2, the V gene TRBV12-3 or TRBV12-4, with D unclear. The CDR3 reads CASSPFDTGELFF. Here the CDR3 DNA reads TGTGCCAGCTCCCCGTTTGACACCGGGGAGCTGTTTTTT.